Listed below are T cell receptor beta chains from one sample, sequenced in a study of CD8+CD57+ T cells in acquired aplastic anemia. TCRdb passed the reads through MiXCR, listing each CDR3 protein once. Of about 160,000 distinct CDR3 sequences in the sample, roughly 43% were seen once. The sequencing input was sorted CD4+, CD8+, or CD8+CD57+ T cells (not recorded which) from PBMCs. The source is a human donor with aplastic anemia. Each CDR3 is given with its conserved first and last residue. A D gene is named only where the DNA matches it firmly. Rows give clone size only sometimes, using once, few, many, or a class for an expanded clone.

>.|TRBV10-2|TRBJ2-3|TRBD2
CASSRLAGADTQYF
TGCGCCAGCAGTCGACTAGCGGGTGCAGATACGCAGTATTTT
>many|TRBV6-5|TRBJ2-3|.
CASSYTSTDTQYF
TGTGCCAGCAGTTATACCTCCACAGATACGCAGTATTTT
>.|TRBV2|TRBJ2-7|.
CASVLGRVEQYF
TGTGCCAGCGTCCTGGGGCGGGTCGAGCAGTACTTC
>.|TRBV7-2|TRBJ1-2|.
CASSLDRPYGYTF
TGTGCCAGCAGTTTAGACAGGCCCTATGGCTACACCTTC
>.|TRBV5-4|TRBJ2-2|.
CASSLMTANTGELFF
TGTGCCAGCAGCTTGATGACTGCGAACACCGGGGAGCTGTTTTTT
>.|TRBV7-2|TRBJ2-3|.
CASSLSTLEDTQYF
TGTGCCAGCAGCTTGAGTACTCTAGAAGATACGCAGTATTTT
>.|TRBV6-5|TRBJ1-5|.
CASTTGSGDQPQHF
TGTGCCAGCACCACGGGGTCAGGGGATCAGCCCCAGCATTTT
>.|TRBV20-1|TRBJ1-5|.
CSASRGRGQPQHF
TGCAGTGCTAGCCGCGGTAGGGGTCAGCCCCAGCATTTT
>.|TRBV24-1|TRBJ2-5|TRBD2
CATSDLAGDETQYF
TGTGCCACCAGTGATTTAGCGGGAGACGAGACCCAGTACTTC
>.|TRBV2|TRBJ1-2|TRBD1
CASKRTGGGHGYTF
TGTGCCTCCAAACGAACAGGGGGTGGTCATGGCTACACCTTC
>.|TRBV7-9|TRBJ2-3|.
CASSLGYSGDTQYF
TGTGCCAGCAGCTTAGGGTATAGCGGAGATACGCAGTATTTT
>.|TRBV15|TRBJ1-5|.
CATSRPTPRDSNQPQHF
TGTGCCACCAGCAGGCCAACCCCCAGGGATAGCAATCAGCCCCAGCATTTT
>.|TRBV9|TRBJ2-7|.
CASSPGTYPYEQYF
TGTGCCAGCAGCCCCGGGACTTATCCCTACGAGCAGTACTTC
>few|TRBV9|TRBJ2-1|.
CASSVTGGDEQFF
TGTGCCAGCAGCGTAACAGGAGGGGATGAGCAGTTCTTC
>.|TRBV15|TRBJ2-6|.
CATSRDASGANVLTF
TGTGCCACCAGCAGAGATGCCTCTGGGGCCAACGTCCTGACTTTC
>few|TRBV7-7|TRBJ2-1|.
CASSPGPVNEQFF
TGTGCCAGCAGCCCAGGCCCTGTGAATGAGCAGTTCTTC
>many|TRBV7-9|TRBJ2-1|TRBD1
CASSWGQGQSQFF
TGTGCCAGCAGCTGGGGACAGGGACAGTCCCAGTTCTTC
>.|TRBV20-1|TRBJ2-7|.
CSARDPAKNSYEQYF
TGCAGTGCTAGAGATCCAGCGAAGAACTCCTACGAGCAGTACTTC
>many|TRBV3-1|TRBJ2-7|.
CASSVSASGPYEQYF
TGTGCCAGCAGCGTCAGCGCGTCGGGGCCCTACGAGCAGTACTTC